What follows is one T cell receptor beta chain and its context. Its antigen is not known. Other nucleotide sequences from this sample produce the same CDR3. V lost 5 bases to trimming and J lost 7 bases, with 6 bases between them. The CDR3 consists of 11 residues. Germline assignment: CDR1 MDHEN and CDR2 SYDVKM. This record comes from a study of shared clonotypes between healthy human individuals. On the study more broadly: Each donor's CD4 naive and CD4 memory cells filled three plates apiece, CD8 naive two, and CD8 memory one. Whole-study results and caveats: Some naive CD4 clonotypes, around 5%, turned up in common across a handful of donors. Since donors were few, the genetic and exposure-history diversity represented was limited.

The naive CD8 subset, CD45RO-negative cells positively selected for CCR7, excluded terminally differentiated effector memory CD45RA+ cells. Sequencing used immunoSEQ multiplex PCR; TCRdb keeps in-frame clones, though not all of them. The sample consists of around 1,900,000 clones, roughly 95% of them appearing once. This rearrangement joins TRBV28 to TRBJ1-5; D ambiguous. The material sequenced was naive CD8+ T cells from PBMCs. This clonotype was obtained from a man aged 18 to 30 in good health. Some clones in this sample may be carry-over from other donors' samples. The CDR3 nucleotides read TGTGCCAGCAGTGGTGGGCAGCCCCAGCATTTT. Its protein product is CASSGGQPQHF.